Shown below are 24 T cell receptor beta chains from a single sample sequenced in a study of regulatory T cells in long-lasting Graves disease. The TCR beta library used iRepertoire HTBI primers with Arm-PCR amplification of CDR3. One entry per CDR3 protein results from TCRdb running MiXCR on the multiplex PCR reads. The profile shows approximately 210,000 distinct CDR3 sequences, 15% to 20% of them singletons. Indicated time point: newly diagnosed GD, antithyroid drugs for less than 3 months. From RNA extracted from PBMCs, the TCR library was made. Sequenced material: peripheral blood mononuclear cells (PBMCs), taken at new diagnosis, from a patient treated with antithyroid drugs. These receptors all stem from a female donor with Graves disease.

This clonotype has at least ten counts. V gene TRBV28 combines with J gene TRBJ2-7; TRBD2 aligns across 10 bases. V trimming: 3 bases; J trimming: 3 bases; junction bases outside the gene matches: 5. The CDR3 totals 15 residues. The germline V gene encodes CDR1 MDHEN and CDR2 SYDVKM. DNA for the CDR3: TGTGCCAGCAGTTTGACCGGGACTAGCGTCTACGAGCAGTACTTC. It specifies CASSLTGTSVYEQYF.

There are many counts of this clonotype. This chain connects TRBV15 to TRBJ2-4; D unclear. This CDR3 spans 15 amino acids. V lost 0 bases, J lost 4 bases, and 10 bases lay in between. The germline CDR1 and CDR2 sequences are LNHNV and YYDKDF (reference sequence). The CDR3 nucleotides read TGTGCCACCAGCAGAGAGGACCCGGAAAAAAACATTCAGTACTTC. Protein: CATSREDPEKNIQYF.

This clonotype was counted between two and nine times. This chain links TRBV19 with TRBJ1-2; D perhaps matches TRBD1 (5 bases). V was pared by 6 bases and J by 4 bases, with 15 bases between. The CDR3 is 14 amino acids. CDR1 and CDR2 (germline): LNHDA, SQIVND (reference sequence). The CDR3 coding sequence is TGTGCCAGTAGCCGGCCAGGGAAGGCCTATGGCTACACCTTC. This translates into CASSRPGKAYGYTF.

This clonotype was seen many times. The rearrangement links TRBV11-1 to TRBJ1-1, with D maybe TRBD1 (5 bases). The CDR3 sequence is 13 residues long. Germline CDR1 reads SGHAT; CDR2 reads FQDESV (reference sequence). Trimming cost V 7 bases and J 7 bases, with 16 bases left between them. For the CDR3, the DNA is TGTGCCAGCAAACTATCCCTCGGGGGTGAAGCTTTCTTT. Protein sequence: CASKLSLGGEAFF.

This clonotype was seen more than once but under ten times. This chain joins TRBV6-1 and TRBJ1-6; D remains unclear. Germline V CDR1 and CDR2: MNHNS, SASEGT. This CDR3 region has 14 residues. Trimming stripped 6 bases from V and 6 bases from J, with 12 bases between. CDR3 in DNA: TGTGCCAGCAGCTACCGACACCCTAATTCACCCCTCCACTTT. This gives the protein CASSYRHPNSPLHF.

V gene TRBV9 combines with J gene TRBJ2-3; the match to TRBD2 covers 10 bases. The CDR3 sequence is 16 residues long. J gave up 4 bases and V 1 base, and 6 bases lay outside the gene matches. Germline V gives CDR1 SGDLS, CDR2 YYNGEE. The CDR3 loop reads CASSVSSGRVADTQYF. In DNA form, the CDR3 reads TGTGCCAGCAGCGTATCAAGCGGGAGGGTGGCAGATACGCAGTATTTT. Based on the CDR3 plus reference TRBV9 and TRBJ2-3, the full variable domain is DSGVTQTPKHLITATGQRVTLRCSPRSGDLSVYWYQQSLDQGLQFLIQYYNGEERAKGNILERFSAQQFPDLHSELNLSSLELGDSALYFCASSVSSGRVADTQYFGPGTRLTVL.

This clonotype was detected a few times. The rearrangement joins TRBV6-1 to TRBJ1-3; 7 bases are a match to TRBD1. Germline CDR1 MNHNS, CDR2 SASEGT. V was pared by 3 bases and J by 4 bases, with 18 bases of the junction left unmatched. CDR3 length equals 19 residues. CDR3 in amino acids: CASSDFTRSRGRGGNTIYF. The CDR3 bases are TGTGCCAGCAGTGATTTCACCCGCTCGAGGGGGCGCGGAGGAAACACCATATATTTT.

This clonotype was seen repeatedly, ten times or more. The rearrangement links TRBV19 to TRBJ2-7, with 13 positions matching TRBD2. Germline assignment: CDR1 LNHDA and CDR2 SQIVND (reference sequence). V dropped 5 bases and J dropped 5; count of bases not matched to a gene: 9. The CDR3 extends over 16 amino acids. CDR3 sequence: CASSPRTSGSLDEQYF. CDR3 DNA sequence: TGTGCCAGTAGTCCTCGGACTAGCGGGAGCCTCGACGAGCAGTACTTC.

This clonotype was observed at least ten times. This sequence joins TRBV12-3 or TRBV12-4 and TRBJ1-2, with D perhaps matching TRBD1 (6 bases). V was trimmed by 2 bases and J by 5 bases, leaving 12 bases between them. The CDR3 length is 14 residues. CDR3: CASSLSQGLYGYTF. CDR3 DNA sequence: TGTGCCAGCAGTTTAAGCCAGGGGCTATATGGCTACACCTTC.

Ten or more counts support this clonotype. V is TRBV7-9 and J is TRBJ1-5; tentatively, D is TRBD1 (6 bases). CDR3 length: 14 amino acids. Germline assignment: CDR1 SEHNR and CDR2 FQNEAQ (reference sequence). Between the trimmed V and J ends, which lost 3 bases and 5 bases, there was a span of 11 bases. The CDR3 sequence is CASSFGGPDQPQHF. The DNA for the CDR3 is TGTGCCAGCAGCTTTGGGGGCCCAGATCAGCCCCAGCATTTT.

At least ten counts were recorded for this clonotype. The V call is TRBV10-2, the J call TRBJ2-7; the D call may be TRBD1 or TRBD2 (5 bases each). CDR3 length: 13 residues. Per germline, CDR1 WSHSY and CDR2 SAAADI. The germline V and J ends were trimmed by 3 bases and 6 bases, with 12 bases remaining between them. This CDR3 reads CASSESQGVEQYF. CDR3 bases: TGCGCCAGCAGTGAATCCCAGGGAGTCGAGCAGTACTTC.

This clonotype was observed at least ten times. This chain links TRBV27 with TRBJ1-6, with 9 bases matching TRBD1. The CDR3 runs to 15 residues. The germline gives CDR1 MNHEY, CDR2 SMNVEV (reference sequence). Trimming at V came to 4 bases and at J to 9 bases, leaving 7 bases not matched to a gene. CDR3 in DNA: TGTGCCAGCAGTTCTTCTGGGACAGGGTTTTCACCCCTCCACTTT. Translating gives CASSSSGTGFSPLHF.

This clonotype occurred many times. The chain combines TRBV20-1 with TRBJ1-2; 7 nucleotides agree with TRBD1. V shed 7 bases and J 0 bases; nucleotides not matched to a gene: 8. The CDR3 extends over 14 amino acids. CDR1 and CDR2 (germline): DFQATT, SNEGSKA (reference sequence). The CDR3 loop is CSVTGTAANYGYTF. The CDR3 DNA sequence: TGCAGTGTGACCGGGACAGCCGCTAACTATGGCTACACCTTC.

This clonotype was seen ten or more times. The V and J genes are TRBV9 and TRBJ2-3; 10 nucleotides line up with TRBD2. This CDR3 is 19 amino acids long. After removal of 4 bases from V and 5 bases from J, the junction contained 19 bases not matched to a gene. Germline V gene sequence: CDR1 SGDLS, CDR2 YYNGEE. The DNA of the CDR3 is TGTGCCAGCAGCCCTTCCCGACGGGGGCTAGCGGGAGAGGTAGATACGCAGTATTTT. This encodes CASSPSRRGLAGEVDTQYF.

Ten or more counts support this clonotype. The chain has TRBV12-3 or TRBV12-4 and TRBJ1-2; possible D gene TRBD1, 5 bases. V was shortened by 2 bases and J by 4 bases, with 11 bases between the two germline ends. The CDR3 spans 14 residues. The DNA of the CDR3 is TGTGCCAGCAGTTTATGGGGACGGAGCTATGGCTACACCTTC. It is translated as CASSLWGRSYGYTF.

This clonotype was picked up many times. This chain uses TRBV5-4 with TRBJ1-1; D call uncertain. The CDR3 loop spans 14 amino acids. Trimming left V 4 bases short and J 1 base short, with 11 bases between. Germline CDR1 and CDR2: SGHNT and YYREEE (reference sequence). In DNA form, the CDR3 reads TGTGCCAGCAGCCGTTTCTCGCCGAACACTGAAGCTTTCTTT. Its protein is CASSRFSPNTEAFF.

This clonotype was seen ten or more times. The missing conserved phenylalanine or tryptophan at the end of this CDR3 makes a read error likely. V and J are TRBV20-1 and TRBJ1-1; D not resolved. V shed 0 bases and J shed 2 bases, with 13 bases lying between them. Germline loops: CDR1 DFQATT, CDR2 SNEGSKA (reference sequence). This CDR3 contains 15 residues. The CDR3: CSARDSGRINTEAFV. CDR3 nucleotide sequence: TGCAGTGCTAGAGATTCGGGCAGGATTAACACTGAAGCTTTCGTT.

This clonotype was observed many times. This chain connects TRBV30 to TRBJ1-2; D is perhaps TRBD1 (6 bases). The CDR3 spans 13 residues. The germline CDR1 and CDR2 sequences are GTSNPN and SVGIG (reference sequence). The ends were cut back, 2 bases at V and 10 bases at J, with 17 bases in the middle. The CDR3 region has the DNA TGTGCCTGGAGTTCGCCCCCCGGGGGCGTCTACACCTTC. It is translated as CAWSSPPGGVYTF. Supplemented by reference TRBV30 and TRBJ1-2, the full variable domain reads SQTIHQWPATLVQPVGSPLSLECTVEGTSNPNLYWYRQAAGRGLQLLFYSVGIGQISSEVPQNLSASRPQDRQFILSSKKLLLSDSGFYLCAWSSPPGGVYTFGSGTRLTVV.

This clonotype was seen many times. The chain couples TRBV11-2 to TRBJ2-5; weak D call: TRBD2 (5 bases). This CDR3 has 15 residues. Trimming left V 5 bases short and J 1 base short, with 14 bases between. CDR1 SGHAT and CDR2 FQNNGV come from the germline V gene. DNA for the CDR3: TGTGCCAGCAGCCTGAATGTGGGAGTCCAAGAGACCCAGTACTTC. This sequence encodes CASSLNVGVQETQYF.

This clonotype was seen repeatedly, ten times or more. The chain is built from TRBV20-1 and TRBJ1-1; TRBD1 aligns across 9 bases. Trimming removed 0 bases from V and 1 base from J; junction bases left unmatched: 6. The CDR3 is 16 residues long. Germline-derived CDR1 and CDR2 are DFQATT and SNEGSKA (reference sequence). The CDR3 sequence: CSARDPGQGTNTEAFF. The CDR3 DNA reads TGCAGTGCTAGAGACCCCGGACAGGGGACGAACACTGAAGCTTTCTTT.

The sample holds many counts of this clonotype. V and J are TRBV24-1 and TRBJ2-7, with a weak D call TRBD2 (6 bases). The CDR3 has 14 residues. V lost 3 bases to trimming and J lost 2 bases, with 10 bases between them. The germline gives CDR1 KGHDR, CDR2 SFDVKD. Here the CDR3 DNA reads TGTGCCACCAGTGATCCGGCGGGACCCTACGAGCAGTACTTC. It yields the protein CATSDPAGPYEQYF.

This rearrangement joins TRBV2 to TRBJ2-7; perhaps TRBD2 as D (5 bases). Per germline, CDR1 SNHLY and CDR2 FYNNEI. V dropped 9 bases and J dropped 4 bases, with 19 bases sitting between them. The CDR3 has 14 residues. CDR3 protein: CASDPGGAEYEQYF. The CDR3 bases are TGTGCCAGTGACCCTGGTGGAGCGGAGTACGAGCAGTACTTC.

This clonotype appeared many times. The chain recombines TRBV7-9 with TRBJ2-2; unclear D gene. The CDR3 is 14 residues long. Trimming removed 1 base at V and 3 bases at J, with 6 bases between. Germline assignment: CDR1 SEHNR and CDR2 FQNEAQ (reference sequence). Here the CDR3 DNA reads TGTGCCAGCAGCTTAGAGGCGGACACCGGGGAGCTGTTTTTT. Translation gives CASSLEADTGELFF.

This clonotype was found many times. CDR3: CSATTQGTEAFF. The CDR3 region has the DNA TGCAGTGCAACAACTCAAGGGACTGAAGCTTTCTTT. The J gene is TRBJ1-1, the V gene TRBV20-1; D not certain. The V end lost 6 bases, the J end lost 5 bases, and 13 bases lay between the germline ends. The CDR3 contains 12 residues. Germline V gene sequence: CDR1 DFQATT, CDR2 SNEGSKA (reference sequence).